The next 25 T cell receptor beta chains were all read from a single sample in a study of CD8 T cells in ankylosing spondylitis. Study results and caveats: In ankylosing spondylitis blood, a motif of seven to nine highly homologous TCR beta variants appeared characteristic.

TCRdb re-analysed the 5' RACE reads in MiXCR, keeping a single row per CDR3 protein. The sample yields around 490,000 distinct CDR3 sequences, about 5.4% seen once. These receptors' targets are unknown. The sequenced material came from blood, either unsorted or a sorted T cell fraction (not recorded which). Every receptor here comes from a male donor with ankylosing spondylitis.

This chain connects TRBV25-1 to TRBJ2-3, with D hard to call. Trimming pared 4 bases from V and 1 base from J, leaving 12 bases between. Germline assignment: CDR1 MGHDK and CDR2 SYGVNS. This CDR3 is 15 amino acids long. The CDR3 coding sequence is TGTGCCAGCAGTGGGAGTCAGTTAGGCACAGATACGCAGTATTTT. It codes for CASSGSQLGTDTQYF. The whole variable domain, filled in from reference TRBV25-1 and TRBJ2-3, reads EADIYQTPRYLVIGTGKKITLECSQTMGHDKMYWYQQDPGMELHLIHYSYGVNSTEKGDLSSESTVSRIRTEHFPLTLESARPSHTSQYLCASSGSQLGTDTQYFGPGTRLTVL.

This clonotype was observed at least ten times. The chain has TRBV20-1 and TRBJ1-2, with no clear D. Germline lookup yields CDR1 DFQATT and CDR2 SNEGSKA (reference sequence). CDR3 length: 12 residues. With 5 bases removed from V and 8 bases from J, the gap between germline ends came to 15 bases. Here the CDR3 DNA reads TGCAGTGCTGAGGAGGGTCTTAGAGGCTACACCTTC. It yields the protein CSAEEGLRGYTF.

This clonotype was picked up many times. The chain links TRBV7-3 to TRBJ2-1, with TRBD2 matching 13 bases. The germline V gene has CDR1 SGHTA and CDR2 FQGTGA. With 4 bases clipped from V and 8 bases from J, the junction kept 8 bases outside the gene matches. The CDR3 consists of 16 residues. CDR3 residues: CASSSQRTSGGDEQFF. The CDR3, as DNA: TGTGCCAGCAGCTCTCAACGGACTAGCGGGGGTGATGAGCAGTTCTTC.

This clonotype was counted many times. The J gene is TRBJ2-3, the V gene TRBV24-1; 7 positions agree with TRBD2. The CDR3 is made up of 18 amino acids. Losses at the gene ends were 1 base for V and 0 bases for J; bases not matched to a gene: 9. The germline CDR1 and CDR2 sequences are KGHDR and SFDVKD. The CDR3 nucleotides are TGTGCCACCAGTGATTTCCCCGGGCTAGCGGATAGCACAGATACGCAGTATTTT. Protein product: CATSDFPGLADSTDTQYF.

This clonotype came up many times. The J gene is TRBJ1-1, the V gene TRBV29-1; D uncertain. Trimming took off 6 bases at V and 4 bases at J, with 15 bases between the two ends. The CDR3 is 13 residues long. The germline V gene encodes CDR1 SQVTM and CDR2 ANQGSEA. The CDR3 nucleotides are TGCAGCGTATGGACTGATGGTGTCACTGAAGCTTTCTTT. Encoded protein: CSVWTDGVTEAFF.

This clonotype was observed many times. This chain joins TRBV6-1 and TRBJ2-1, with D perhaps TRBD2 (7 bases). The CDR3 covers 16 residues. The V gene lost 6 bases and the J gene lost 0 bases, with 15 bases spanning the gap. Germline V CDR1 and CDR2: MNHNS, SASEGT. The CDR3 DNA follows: TGTGCCAGCAGGCGGCGGGGGCCTGGCTCCTACAATGAGCAGTTCTTC. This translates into CASRRRGPGSYNEQFF.

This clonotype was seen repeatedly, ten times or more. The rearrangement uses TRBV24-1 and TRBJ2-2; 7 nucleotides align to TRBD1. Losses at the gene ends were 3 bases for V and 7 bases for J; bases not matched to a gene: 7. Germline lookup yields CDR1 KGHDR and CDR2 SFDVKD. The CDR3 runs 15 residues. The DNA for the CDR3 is TGTGCCACCAGTGATCCCGCTACAGGGGACGGGGAGCTGTTTTTT. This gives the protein CATSDPATGDGELFF.

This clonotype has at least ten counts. CDR3 sequence: CASSPWGTREEQYF. DNA of the CDR3: TGTGCCAGCAGCCCCTGGGGCACCAGGGAGGAGCAGTACTTC. This rearrangement joins TRBV5-5 to TRBJ2-7; D is tentatively TRBD1 or TRBD2 (5 bases each). The V end lost 4 bases, the J end lost 7 bases, and 18 bases lay between the germline ends. There are 14 residues in the CDR3. The germline V gene has CDR1 SGHKS and CDR2 YYEKEE (reference sequence).

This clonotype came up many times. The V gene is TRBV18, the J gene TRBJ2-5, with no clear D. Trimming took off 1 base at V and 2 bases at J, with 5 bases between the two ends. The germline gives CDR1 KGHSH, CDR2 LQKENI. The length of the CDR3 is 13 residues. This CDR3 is CASSPLGQETQYF. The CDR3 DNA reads TGTGCCAGCTCACCACTAGGACAAGAGACCCAGTACTTC.

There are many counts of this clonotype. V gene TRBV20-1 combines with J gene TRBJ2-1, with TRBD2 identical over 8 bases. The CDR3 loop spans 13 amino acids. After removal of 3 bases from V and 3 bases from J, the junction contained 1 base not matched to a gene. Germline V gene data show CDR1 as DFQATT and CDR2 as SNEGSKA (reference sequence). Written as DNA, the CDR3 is TGCAGTGCTAGCGGGAGGGGCTACAATGAGCAGTTCTTC. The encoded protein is CSASGRGYNEQFF.

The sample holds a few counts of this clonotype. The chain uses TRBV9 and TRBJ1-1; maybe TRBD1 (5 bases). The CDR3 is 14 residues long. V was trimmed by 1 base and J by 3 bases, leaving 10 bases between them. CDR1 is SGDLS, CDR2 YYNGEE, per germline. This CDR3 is CASSVSQGDTEAFF. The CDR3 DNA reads TGTGCCAGCAGCGTATCGCAGGGCGACACTGAAGCTTTCTTT.

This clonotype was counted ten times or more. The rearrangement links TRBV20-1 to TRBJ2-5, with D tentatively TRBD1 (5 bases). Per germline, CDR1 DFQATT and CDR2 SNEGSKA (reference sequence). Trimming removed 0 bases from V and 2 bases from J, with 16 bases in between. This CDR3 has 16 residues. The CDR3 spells CSARDPRQLPQETQYF. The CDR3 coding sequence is TGCAGTGCTAGAGATCCCAGACAGCTACCTCAAGAGACCCAGTACTTC.

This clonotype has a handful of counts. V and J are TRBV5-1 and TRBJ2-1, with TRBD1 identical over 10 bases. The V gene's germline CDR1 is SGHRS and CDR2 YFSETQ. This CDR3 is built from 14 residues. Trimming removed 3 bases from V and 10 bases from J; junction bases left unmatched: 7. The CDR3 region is CASSWDRGSGEQFF. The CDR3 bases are TGCGCCAGCAGCTGGGACAGGGGTTCGGGGGAGCAGTTCTTC.

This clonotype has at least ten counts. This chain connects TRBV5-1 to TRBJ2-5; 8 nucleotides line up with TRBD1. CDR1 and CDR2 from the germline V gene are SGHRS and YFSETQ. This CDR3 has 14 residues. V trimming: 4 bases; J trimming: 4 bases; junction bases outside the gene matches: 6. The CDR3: CASSPRTGRETQYF. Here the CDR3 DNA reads TGCGCCAGCAGCCCGCGGACAGGGAGAGAGACCCAGTACTTC. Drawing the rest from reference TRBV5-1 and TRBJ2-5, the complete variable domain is KAGVTQTPRYLIKTRGQQVTLSCSPISGHRSVSWYQQTPGQGLQFLFEYFSETQRNKGNFPGRFSGRQFSNSRSEMNVSTLELGDSALYLCASSPRTGRETQYFGPGTRLLVL.

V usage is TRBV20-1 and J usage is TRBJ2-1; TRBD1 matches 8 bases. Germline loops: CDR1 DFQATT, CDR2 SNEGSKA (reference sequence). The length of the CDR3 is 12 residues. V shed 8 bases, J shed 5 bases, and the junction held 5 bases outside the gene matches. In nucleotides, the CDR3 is TGCAGTCTGGACAGGGCCCACAATGAGCAGTTCTTC. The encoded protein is CSLDRAHNEQFF.

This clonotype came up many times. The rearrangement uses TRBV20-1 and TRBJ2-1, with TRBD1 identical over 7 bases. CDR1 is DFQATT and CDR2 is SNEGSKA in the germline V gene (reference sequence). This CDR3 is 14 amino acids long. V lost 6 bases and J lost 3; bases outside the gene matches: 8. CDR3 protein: CSARDRFIYNEQFF. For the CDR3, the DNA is TGCAGTGCCCGGGACAGATTCATCTACAATGAGCAGTTCTTC.

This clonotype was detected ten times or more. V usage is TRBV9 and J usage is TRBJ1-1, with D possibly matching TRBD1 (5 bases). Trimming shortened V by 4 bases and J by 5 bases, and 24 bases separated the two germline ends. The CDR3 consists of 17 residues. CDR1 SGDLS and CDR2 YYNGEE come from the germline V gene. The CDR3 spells CASSPLFPTIGGTEAFF. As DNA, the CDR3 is TGTGCCAGCAGCCCCCTCTTCCCGACCATTGGGGGGACTGAAGCTTTCTTT.

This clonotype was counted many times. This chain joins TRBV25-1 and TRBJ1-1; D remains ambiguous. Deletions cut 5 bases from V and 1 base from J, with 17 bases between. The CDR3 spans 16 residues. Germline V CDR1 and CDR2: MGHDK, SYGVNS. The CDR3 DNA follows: TGTGCCAGCAGTCCTATAGGTCGGGGAGAGAACACTGAAGCTTTCTTT. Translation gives CASSPIGRGENTEAFF.

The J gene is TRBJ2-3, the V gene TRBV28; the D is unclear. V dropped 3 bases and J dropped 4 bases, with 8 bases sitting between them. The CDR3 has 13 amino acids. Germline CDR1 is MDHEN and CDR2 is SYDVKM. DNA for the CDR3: TGTGCCAGCAGTTTTCGCCTGGCAGATACGCAGTATTTT. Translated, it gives CASSFRLADTQYF.

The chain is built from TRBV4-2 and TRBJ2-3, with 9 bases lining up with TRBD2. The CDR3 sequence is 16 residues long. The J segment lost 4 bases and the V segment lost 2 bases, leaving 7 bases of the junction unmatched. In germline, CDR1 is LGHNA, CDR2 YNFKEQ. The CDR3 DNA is TGTGCCAGCAGCCAACTTGCGGGGGGGGCAGCAGATACGCAGTATTTT. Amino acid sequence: CASSQLAGGAADTQYF.

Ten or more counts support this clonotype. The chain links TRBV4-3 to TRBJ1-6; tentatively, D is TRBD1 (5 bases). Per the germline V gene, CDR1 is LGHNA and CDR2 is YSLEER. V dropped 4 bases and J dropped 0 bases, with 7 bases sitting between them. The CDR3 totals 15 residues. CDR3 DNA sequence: TGCGCCAGCAGCCGGGGGGTCTCCTATAATTCACCCCTCCACTTT. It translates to CASSRGVSYNSPLHF.

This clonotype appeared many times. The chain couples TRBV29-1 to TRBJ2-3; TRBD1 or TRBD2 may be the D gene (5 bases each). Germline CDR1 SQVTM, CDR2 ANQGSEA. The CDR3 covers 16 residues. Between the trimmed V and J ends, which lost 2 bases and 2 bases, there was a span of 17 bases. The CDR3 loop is CSVENPRDLSTDTQYF. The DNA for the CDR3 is TGCAGCGTTGAAAATCCACGGGACCTCTCCACAGATACGCAGTATTTT.

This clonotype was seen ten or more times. CDR3 protein: CASSLGGAGYEQYF. In DNA form, the CDR3 reads TGCGCCAGCAGCTTGGGGGGAGCTGGCTACGAGCAGTACTTC. V usage is TRBV5-1 and J usage is TRBJ2-7; possibly TRBD2 for D (5 bases). This CDR3 is 14 amino acids long. With 0 bases removed from V and 3 bases from J, the gap between germline ends came to 10 bases. Germline V CDR1 and CDR2: SGHRS, YFSETQ.

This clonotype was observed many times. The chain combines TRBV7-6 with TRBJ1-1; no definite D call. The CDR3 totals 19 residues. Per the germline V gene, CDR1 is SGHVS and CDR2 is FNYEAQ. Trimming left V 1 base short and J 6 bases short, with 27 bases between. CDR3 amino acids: CASSLELLGPGSERPEAFF. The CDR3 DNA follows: TGTGCCAGCAGCTTAGAATTGCTCGGGCCTGGTTCGGAACGTCCTGAAGCTTTCTTT.

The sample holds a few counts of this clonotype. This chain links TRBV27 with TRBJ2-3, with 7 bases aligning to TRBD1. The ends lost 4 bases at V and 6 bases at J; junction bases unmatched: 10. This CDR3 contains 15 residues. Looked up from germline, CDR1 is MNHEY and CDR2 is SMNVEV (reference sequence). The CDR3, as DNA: TGTGCCAGCAGTTCAGGGGGAACGCTTTGGGATACGCAGTATTTT. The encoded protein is CASSSGGTLWDTQYF.